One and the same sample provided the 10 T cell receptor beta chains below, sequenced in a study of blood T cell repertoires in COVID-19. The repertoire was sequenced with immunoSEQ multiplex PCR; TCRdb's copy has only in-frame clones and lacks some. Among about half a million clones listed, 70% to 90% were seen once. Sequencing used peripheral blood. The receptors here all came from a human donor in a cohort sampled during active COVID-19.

The DNA of the CDR3 is TGTGCCAGCAGCTTACGGGGGACTAGCGGGAGAATTGCCTCCTTGAATGAGCAGTTCTTC. Translating gives CASSLRGTSGRIASLNEQFF. V is TRBV7-8 and J is TRBJ2-1, with TRBD2 identical over 14 bases. Germline values: CDR1 SGHVS, CDR2 FQNEAQ. This CDR3 contains 20 residues. Unmatched junction bases numbered 16, after V lost 2 bases and J lost 7 bases.

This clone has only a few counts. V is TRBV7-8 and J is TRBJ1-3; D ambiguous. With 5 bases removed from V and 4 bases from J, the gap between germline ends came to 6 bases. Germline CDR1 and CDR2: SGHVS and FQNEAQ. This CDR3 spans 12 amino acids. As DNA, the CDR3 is TGTGCCAGCAGCCCGTCCGGAAACACCATATATTTT. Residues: CASSPSGNTIYF.

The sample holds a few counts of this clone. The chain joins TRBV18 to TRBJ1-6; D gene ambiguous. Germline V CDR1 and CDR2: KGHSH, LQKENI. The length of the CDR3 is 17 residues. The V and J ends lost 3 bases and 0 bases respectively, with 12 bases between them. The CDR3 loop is CASSPNGFDSYNSPLHF. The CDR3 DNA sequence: TGTGCCAGCTCACCTAACGGGTTCGACTCCTATAATTCACCCCTCCACTTT. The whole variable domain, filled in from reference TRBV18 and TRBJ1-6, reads NAGVMQNPRHLVRRRGQEARLRCSPMKGHSHVYWYRQLPEEGLKFMVYLQKENIIDESGMPKERFSAEFPKEGPSILRIQQVVRGDSAAYFCASSPNGFDSYNSPLHFGNGTRLTVT.

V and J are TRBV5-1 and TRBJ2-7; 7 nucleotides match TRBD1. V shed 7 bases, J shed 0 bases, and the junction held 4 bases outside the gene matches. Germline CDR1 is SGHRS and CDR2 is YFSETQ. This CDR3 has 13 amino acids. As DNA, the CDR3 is TGCGCCAGCCAGACAGGGAGCTCCTACGAGCAGTACTTC. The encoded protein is CASQTGSSYEQYF.

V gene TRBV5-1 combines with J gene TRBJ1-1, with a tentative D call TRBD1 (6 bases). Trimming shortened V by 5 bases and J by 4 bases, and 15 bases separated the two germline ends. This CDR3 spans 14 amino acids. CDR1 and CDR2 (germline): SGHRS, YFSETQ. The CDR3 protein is CASSSQGKGTEAFF. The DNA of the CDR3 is TGCGCCAGCAGTTCCCAGGGGAAAGGCACTGAAGCTTTCTTT.

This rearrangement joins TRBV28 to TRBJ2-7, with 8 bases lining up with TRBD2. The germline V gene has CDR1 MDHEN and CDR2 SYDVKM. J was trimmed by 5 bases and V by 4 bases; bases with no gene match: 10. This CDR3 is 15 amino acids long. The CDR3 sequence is CASSSSSGRLNEQYF. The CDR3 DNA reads TGTGCCAGCAGTTCCTCCAGCGGGAGATTAAACGAGCAGTACTTC.

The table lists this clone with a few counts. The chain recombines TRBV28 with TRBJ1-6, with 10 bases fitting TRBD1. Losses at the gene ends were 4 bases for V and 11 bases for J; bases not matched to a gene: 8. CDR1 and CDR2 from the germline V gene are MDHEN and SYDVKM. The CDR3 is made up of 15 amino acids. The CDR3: CASSSPGTGETPLHF. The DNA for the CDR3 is TGTGCCAGCAGTTCCCCCGGGACAGGGGAGACACCCCTCCACTTT.

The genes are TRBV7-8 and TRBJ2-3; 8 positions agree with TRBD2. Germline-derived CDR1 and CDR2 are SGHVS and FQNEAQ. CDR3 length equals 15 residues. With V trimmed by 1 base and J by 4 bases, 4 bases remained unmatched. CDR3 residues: CASSLGSGRADTQYF. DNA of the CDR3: TGTGCCAGCAGCTTAGGGAGCGGGAGAGCAGATACGCAGTATTTT.

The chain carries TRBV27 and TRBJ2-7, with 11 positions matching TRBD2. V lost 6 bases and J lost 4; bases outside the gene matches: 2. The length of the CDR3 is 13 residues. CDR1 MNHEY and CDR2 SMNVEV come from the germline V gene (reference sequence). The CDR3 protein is CASSGLAGYEQYF. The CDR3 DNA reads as TGTGCCAGCAGCGGACTAGCGGGTTACGAGCAGTACTTC.

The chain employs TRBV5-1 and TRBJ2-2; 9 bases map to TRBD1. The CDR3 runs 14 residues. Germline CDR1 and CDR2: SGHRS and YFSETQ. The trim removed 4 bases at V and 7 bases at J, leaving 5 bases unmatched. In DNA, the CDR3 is TGCGCCAGCAGCGCACAGGGGGCTGACGGGGAGCTGTTTTTT. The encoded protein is CASSAQGADGELFF.